Sequencing of this T cell receptor (beta chain) was carried out in a study of graft-versus-host responses after intestinal transplantation. Study context: Tacrolimus and steroids were given for two to three years to all recipients after anti-thymocyte globulin induction.

This clone was seen more than once but under ten times. Its antigen is not known. The CDR3 runs 14 residues. V was pared by 5 bases and J by 6 bases, with 20 bases between. Germline V gene data show CDR1 as GTSNPN and CDR2 as SVGIG (reference sequence). Some clones are missing from TCRdb's copy, which holds only in-frame ones; the method was immunoSEQ multiplex PCR. There are under 100,000 clones in the sample; 85% to 95% occur only once, and approximately 1.1% lies in the top ten. The chain carries TRBV30 and TRBJ2-7, with D tentatively TRBD2 (5 bases). The source is a human donor who was the organ donor for an intestinal transplant. The material was unstimulated CD8+ T cells sorted from spleen or lymph node cells, obtained before transplant. The CDR3 nucleotides are TGTGCCTGGCGCATACCCGGGGTACCCCTCGAGCAGTACTTC. Its protein product is CAWRIPGVPLEQYF.